This T cell receptor beta chain comes out of a study of T cells in Graves' hyperthyroidism and ophthalmopathy. This CDR3 comprises 16 residues. Germline V CDR1 and CDR2: KGHSH, LQKENI. The trim removed 0 bases at V and 7 bases at J, leaving 8 bases unmatched. Uncontrolled infection, other autoimmune disease, pregnancy or lactation barred patients from enrollment. This clonotype has at least ten counts. Authors of the study amplified TCR beta CDR3 regions from RNA transcripts. First-round RT-PCR of the TCR CDR3 relied on the HTBI primer set. TCRdb reprocessed the multiplex PCR reads via MiXCR and lists one record per CDR3 protein. This sample carries 350,000 to 450,000 distinct CDR3 sequences, roughly 13% of them seen once, and the ten largest clones take 25% to 30%.

The material sequenced was blood. The chain employs TRBV18 and TRBJ2-1; TRBD2 matches at 8 bases. The TCR comes from a man between 50 and 59 years old with Graves' ophthalmopathy. CDR3 coding DNA: TGTGCCAGCTCACCACCTTCCGGACTAGCTATGAATGAGCAGTTCTTC. Amino acid sequence: CASSPPSGLAMNEQFF.